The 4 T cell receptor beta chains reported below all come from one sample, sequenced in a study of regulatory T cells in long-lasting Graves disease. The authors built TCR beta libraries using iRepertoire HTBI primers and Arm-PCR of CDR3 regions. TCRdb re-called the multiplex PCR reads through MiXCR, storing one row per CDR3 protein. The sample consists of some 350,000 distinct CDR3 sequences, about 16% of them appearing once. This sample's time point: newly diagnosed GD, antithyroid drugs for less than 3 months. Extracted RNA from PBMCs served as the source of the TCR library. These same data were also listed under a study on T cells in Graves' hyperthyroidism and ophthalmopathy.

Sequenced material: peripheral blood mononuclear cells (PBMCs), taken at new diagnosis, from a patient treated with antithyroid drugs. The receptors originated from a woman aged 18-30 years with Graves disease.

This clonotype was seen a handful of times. In DNA, the CDR3 is TGTGCCAGCTCAACCGGGGCGCGGGTCACCGGGGAGCTGTTTTTT. Translated, it gives CASSTGARVTGELFF. This sequence joins TRBV18 and TRBJ2-2; TRBD1 or TRBD2 may be the D gene (5 bases each). Germline CDR1 KGHSH, CDR2 LQKENI. V dropped 5 bases and J dropped 4 bases, with 14 bases sitting between them. The CDR3 loop spans 15 amino acids. Based on the CDR3 plus reference TRBV18 and TRBJ2-2, the full variable domain is NAGVMQNPRHLVRRRGQEARLRCSPMKGHSHVYWYRQLPEEGLKFMVYLQKENIIDESGMPKERFSAEFPKEGPSILRIQQVVRGDSAAYFCASSTGARVTGELFFGEGSRLTVL.

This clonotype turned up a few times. CDR3 DNA: TGCAGCGTTTTGACAGGGGCCTCCTACGAGCAGTACTTC. Its translation: CSVLTGASYEQYF. This chain uses TRBV29-1 with TRBJ2-7; TRBD1 agrees at 8 bases. Germline CDR1 reads SQVTM; CDR2 reads ANQGSEA. There are 13 residues in the CDR3. After removal of 5 bases from V and 0 bases from J, the junction contained 3 bases not matched to a gene.

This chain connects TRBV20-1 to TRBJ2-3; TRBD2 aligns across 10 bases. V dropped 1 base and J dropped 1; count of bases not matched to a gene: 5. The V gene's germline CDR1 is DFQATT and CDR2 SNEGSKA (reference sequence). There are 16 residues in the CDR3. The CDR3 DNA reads TGCAGTGCTAGAGTGGAGCGGGGGGGGGGCACAGATACGCAGTATTTT. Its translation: CSARVERGGGTDTQYF.

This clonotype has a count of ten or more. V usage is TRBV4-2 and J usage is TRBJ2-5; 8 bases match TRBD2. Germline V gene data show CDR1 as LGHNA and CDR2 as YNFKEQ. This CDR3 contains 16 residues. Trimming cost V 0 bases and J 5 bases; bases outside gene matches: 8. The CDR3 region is CASSQEPAGVDETQYF. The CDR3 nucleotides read TGTGCCAGCAGCCAAGAACCAGCGGGAGTGGATGAGACCCAGTACTTC.